These 19 T cell receptor beta chains came from one sample sequenced in a study of blood T cell repertoires in COVID-19. Repertoires were generated with immunoSEQ multiplex PCR, while TCRdb's copy carries only in-frame clones and drops some. The table shows some 400,000 clones, with under 90% occurring only once. The specimen was PBMCs or T cells enriched from blood (not recorded which). These receptors all come from a woman in her 30s who had recovered from COVID-19.

The rearrangement uses TRBV3-1 (or the pseudogene TRBV3-2) and TRBJ1-2; D ambiguous. The CDR3 length is 15 residues. In germline, CDR1 is LGHDT, CDR2 YNNKEL (reference sequence). Deletions cut 4 bases from V and 3 bases from J, with 15 bases between. Here the CDR3 DNA reads TGTGCCAGCAGCCTTTACGGGGTGCAGGACTATGGCTACACCTTC. Amino acids: CASSLYGVQDYGYTF.

V is TRBV11-3 and J is TRBJ2-2; 10 bases agree with TRBD2. Trimming cost V 5 bases and J 0 bases; bases outside gene matches: 3. This CDR3 region has 16 residues. Germline loops: CDR1 SGHNT, CDR2 YENEEA. CDR3 DNA sequence: TGTGCCAGCAGCGGTACTAGCGGGACGAACACCGGGGAGCTGTTTTTT. Protein sequence: CASSGTSGTNTGELFF.

V gene TRBV15 combines with J gene TRBJ2-1; D is unresolved. Trimming left V 0 bases short and J 3 bases short, with 9 bases between. Germline CDR1 is LNHNV and CDR2 is YYDKDF (reference sequence). The CDR3 length is 15 residues. In DNA form, the CDR3 reads TGTGCCACCAGCAGAGATTTGTCCAGCTACAATGAGCAGTTCTTC. This sequence encodes CATSRDLSSYNEQFF.

The chain carries TRBV7-2 and TRBJ1-3, with D possibly TRBD1 on 6 matching bases. This CDR3 has 14 residues. Germline-derived CDR1 and CDR2 are SGHTA and FQGNSA. With 4 bases removed from V and 4 bases from J, the gap between germline ends came to 11 bases. The CDR3 coding sequence is TGTGCCAGCAGCTGGGGGACACTCGGAAACACCATATATTTT. Protein: CASSWGTLGNTIYF. The complete variable domain, with remaining parts taken from reference TRBV7-2 and TRBJ1-3, reads GAGVSQSPSNKVTEKGKDVELRCDPISGHTALYWYRQSLGQGLEFLIYFQGNSAPDKSGLPSDRFSAERTGGSVSTLTIQRTQQEDSAVYLCASSWGTLGNTIYFGEGSWLTVV.

The chain is built from TRBV7-6 and TRBJ2-7; 7 bases match TRBD2. Losses at the gene ends were 5 bases for V and 0 bases for J; bases not matched to a gene: 13. This CDR3 is built from 17 residues. The germline gives CDR1 SGHVS, CDR2 FNYEAQ. The CDR3 DNA reads as TGTGCCAGCAGCGAAATACCTATAGCGGGTAACTCCTACGAGCAGTACTTC. Translated: CASSEIPIAGNSYEQYF.

This clone was counted once. The genes are TRBV30 and TRBJ1-5, with 7 bases that match TRBD1. J gave up 2 bases and V 4 bases, and 5 bases lay outside the gene matches. The germline V gene has CDR1 GTSNPN and CDR2 SVGIG (reference sequence). The CDR3 consists of 14 residues. In DNA form, the CDR3 reads TGTGCCTGGACTCCGGGACAGCGCAATCAGCCCCAGCATTTT. This translates into CAWTPGQRNQPQHF. Variable domain in full (rest from reference TRBV30 and TRBJ1-5): SQTIHQWPATLVQPVGSPLSLECTVEGTSNPNLYWYRQAAGRGLQLLFYSVGIGQISSEVPQNLSASRPQDRQFILSSKKLLLSDSGFYLCAWTPGQRNQPQHFGDGTRLSIL.

This clone was seen a handful of times. This chain connects TRBV10-3 to TRBJ2-1, with 8 bases lining up with TRBD2. CDR3 size: 15 residues. Germline loops: CDR1 ENHRY, CDR2 SYGVKD. V lost 2 bases to trimming and J lost 1 base; unmatched junction nucleotides: 1. Here the CDR3 reads CAISEREGSYNEQFF. DNA for the CDR3: TGTGCCATCAGTGAGCGGGAGGGTTCCTACAATGAGCAGTTCTTC.

V usage is TRBV25-1 and J usage is TRBJ1-2; 8 nucleotides line up with TRBD1. Germline-derived CDR1 and CDR2 are MGHDK and SYGVNS. The junction had 6 bases not matched to a gene; V was cut back by 3 bases and J by 6 bases. This CDR3 is 14 amino acids long. CDR3 region: CASSEDRAKHGYTF. CDR3 nucleotide sequence: TGTGCCAGCAGTGAGGACAGGGCAAAGCATGGCTACACCTTC.

The chain combines TRBV5-1 with TRBJ1-4; D is undetermined. Germline V lookup: CDR1 SGHRS, CDR2 YFSETQ. The CDR3 has 13 amino acids. V shed 2 bases and J shed 4 bases, with 6 bases lying between them. The chain's CDR3 is CASSFGGNEKLFF. In DNA form, the CDR3 reads TGCGCCAGCAGCTTTGGAGGTAATGAAAAACTGTTTTTT.

V gene TRBV11-1 combines with J gene TRBJ1-4, with 10 bases identical to TRBD1. The CDR3 runs 16 residues. Per germline, CDR1 SGHAT and CDR2 FQDESV (reference sequence). With 0 bases clipped from V and 8 bases from J, the junction kept 6 bases outside the gene matches. The CDR3 loop is CASSLAGTGAGEKLFF. CDR3 in DNA: TGTGCCAGCAGCTTAGCGGGGACAGGGGCCGGAGAAAAACTGTTTTTT.

This chain links TRBV12-3 or TRBV12-4 with TRBJ1-3; D unresolved. The CDR3 runs to 13 residues. V lost 6 bases and J 0 bases, leaving 6 bases between the germline ends. The CDR3 DNA sequence: TGTGCCAGCAGGATAGACTCTGGAAACACCATATATTTT. Amino acid sequence: CASRIDSGNTIYF.

This sequence joins TRBV27 and TRBJ2-7, with 7 nucleotides matching TRBD2. The length of the CDR3 is 13 residues. V shed 3 bases and J 3 bases; nucleotides not matched to a gene: 2. Germline CDR1 and CDR2: MNHEY and SMNVEV (reference sequence). CDR3 protein: CASSFSSGYEQYF. For the CDR3, the DNA is TGTGCCAGCAGTTTCTCTAGCGGCTACGAGCAGTACTTC.

The chain combines TRBV6-2 or TRBV6-3 with TRBJ1-2; D may be TRBD1 (6 bases). CDR3 length equals 14 residues. The V end lost 4 bases, the J end lost 7 bases, and 16 bases lay between the germline ends. Germline CDR1 and CDR2: MNHEY and SVGEGT. The CDR3 DNA reads TGTGCCAGCAGTTCTACAGGGACCGCAGCTGGCTACACCTTC. It translates to CASSSTGTAAGYTF.

This chain joins TRBV27 and TRBJ1-5; TRBD1 is a possible D gene (6 bases). V was clipped by 4 bases and J by 8 bases, with 15 bases between them. Germline CDR1 and CDR2: MNHEY and SMNVEV (reference sequence). The CDR3 totals 14 residues. Here the CDR3 DNA reads TGTGCCAGCAGTTCCAGGGGAAGGGTTGAGCCCCAGCATTTT. Protein sequence: CASSSRGRVEPQHF.

In the case of this clone: Other nucleotide sequences from this sample produce the same CDR3. J is TRBJ1-2 and V is TRBV7-2, with D tentatively TRBD1 (5 bases). Germline assignment: CDR1 SGHTA and CDR2 FQGNSA. Trimming took off 5 bases at V and 8 bases at J, with 15 bases between the two ends. The CDR3 is 13 residues long. DNA of the CDR3: TGTGCCAGCAGCCCCAGGTCAGGGTACGGCTACACCTTC. It translates to CASSPRSGYGYTF.

The chain joins TRBV4-1 to TRBJ1-1; 9 nucleotides line up with TRBD1. The length of the CDR3 is 14 residues. The V gene's germline CDR1 is MGHRA and CDR2 YSYEKL. V dropped 0 bases and J dropped 6; count of bases not matched to a gene: 2. The DNA of the CDR3 is TGCGCCAGCAGCCAAGACGGGACAGGGCCTGAAGCTTTCTTT. Amino acid sequence: CASSQDGTGPEAFF.

J is TRBJ2-2 and V is TRBV28; 10 bases line up with TRBD2. Germline V gene lookup returns CDR1 MDHEN and CDR2 SYDVKM. Trimming removed 6 bases from V and 5 bases from J; junction bases left unmatched: 6. The CDR3 spans 15 residues. The CDR3 sequence: CASSSWTSGTGELFF. CDR3 coding DNA: TGTGCCAGCAGCAGCTGGACTAGCGGAACCGGGGAGCTGTTTTTT.

This clone showed up just a few times. This sample includes further DNA sequences coding for the same CDR3. The chain recombines TRBV6-5 with TRBJ1-3, with D possibly matching TRBD1 (6 bases). The CDR3 has 13 amino acids. V lost 6 bases, J lost 0 bases, and 6 bases lay in between. From germline, CDR1 is MNHEY and CDR2 SVGAGI. Written as DNA, the CDR3 is TGTGCCAGCAGACAGGGCTCTGGAAACACCATATATTTT. It is translated as CASRQGSGNTIYF.

This chain uses TRBV6-5 with TRBJ2-5; 10 bases map to TRBD2. Germline V gene lookup returns CDR1 MNHEY and CDR2 SVGAGI. This CDR3 contains 14 residues. Trimming removed 4 bases from V and 5 bases from J; junction bases left unmatched: 4. For the CDR3, the DNA is TGTGCCAGCAGTTTCCTAGCGGGAGCGGAGACCCAGTACTTC. Protein sequence: CASSFLAGAETQYF.